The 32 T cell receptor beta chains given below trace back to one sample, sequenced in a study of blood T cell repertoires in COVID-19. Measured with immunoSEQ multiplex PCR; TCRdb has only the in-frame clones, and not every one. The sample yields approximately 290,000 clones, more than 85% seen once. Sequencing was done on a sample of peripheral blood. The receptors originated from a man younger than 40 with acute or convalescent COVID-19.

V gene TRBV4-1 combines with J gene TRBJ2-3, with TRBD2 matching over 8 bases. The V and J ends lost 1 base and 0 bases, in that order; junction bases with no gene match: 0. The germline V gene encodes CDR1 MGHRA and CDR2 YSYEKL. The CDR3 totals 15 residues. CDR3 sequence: CASSQVAGSTDTQYF. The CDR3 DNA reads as TGCGCCAGCAGCCAAGTAGCGGGGAGCACAGATACGCAGTATTTT.

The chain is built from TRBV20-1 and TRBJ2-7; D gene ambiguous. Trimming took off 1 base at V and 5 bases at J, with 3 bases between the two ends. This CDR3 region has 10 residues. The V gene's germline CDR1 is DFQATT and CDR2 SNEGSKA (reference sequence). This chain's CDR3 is CSARANEQYF. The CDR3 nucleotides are TGCAGTGCTAGAGCAAACGAGCAGTACTTC.

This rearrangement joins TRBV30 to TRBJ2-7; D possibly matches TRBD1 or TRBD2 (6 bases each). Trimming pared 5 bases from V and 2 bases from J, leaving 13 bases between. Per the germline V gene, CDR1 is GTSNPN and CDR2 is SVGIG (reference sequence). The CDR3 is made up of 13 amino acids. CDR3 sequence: CAWGGRQTYEQYF. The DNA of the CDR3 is TGTGCCTGGGGGGGGCGGCAAACCTACGAGCAGTACTTC.

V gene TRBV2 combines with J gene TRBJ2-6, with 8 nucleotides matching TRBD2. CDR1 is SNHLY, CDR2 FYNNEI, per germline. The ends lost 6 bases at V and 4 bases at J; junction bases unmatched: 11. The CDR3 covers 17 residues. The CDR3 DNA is TGTGCCAGCAGCAAAACGTCGGGAGGGGCCGGGGCCAACGTCCTGACTTTC. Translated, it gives CASSKTSGGAGANVLTF.

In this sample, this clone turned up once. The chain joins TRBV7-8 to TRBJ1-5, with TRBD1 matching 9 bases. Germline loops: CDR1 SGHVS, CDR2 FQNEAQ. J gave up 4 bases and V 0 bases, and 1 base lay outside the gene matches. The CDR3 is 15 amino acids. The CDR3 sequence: CASSLAGTGNQPQHF. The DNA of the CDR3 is TGTGCCAGCAGCTTAGCAGGGACAGGGAATCAGCCCCAGCATTTT. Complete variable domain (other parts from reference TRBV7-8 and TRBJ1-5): GAGVSQSPRYKVAKRGQDVALRCDPISGHVSLFWYQQALGQGPEFLTYFQNEAQLDKSGLPSDRFFAERPEGSVSTLKIQRTQQEDSAVYLCASSLAGTGNQPQHFGDGTRLSIL.

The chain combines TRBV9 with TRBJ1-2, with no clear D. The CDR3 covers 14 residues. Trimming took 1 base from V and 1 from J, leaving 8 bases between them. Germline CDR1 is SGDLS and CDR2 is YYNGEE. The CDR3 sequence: CASSVTDDNYGYTF. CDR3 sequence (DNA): TGTGCCAGCAGCGTAACAGACGATAACTATGGCTACACCTTC. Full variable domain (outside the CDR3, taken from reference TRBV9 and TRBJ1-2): DSGVTQTPKHLITATGQRVTLRCSPRSGDLSVYWYQQSLDQGLQFLIQYYNGEERAKGNILERFSAQQFPDLHSELNLSSLELGDSALYFCASSVTDDNYGYTFGSGTRLTVV.

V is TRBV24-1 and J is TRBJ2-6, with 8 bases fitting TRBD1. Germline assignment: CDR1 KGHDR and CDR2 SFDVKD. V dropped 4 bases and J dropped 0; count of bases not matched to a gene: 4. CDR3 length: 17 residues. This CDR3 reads CATSDPGTGSGANVLTF. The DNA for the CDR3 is TGTGCCACCAGTGACCCGGGGACAGGCTCTGGGGCCAACGTCCTGACTTTC.

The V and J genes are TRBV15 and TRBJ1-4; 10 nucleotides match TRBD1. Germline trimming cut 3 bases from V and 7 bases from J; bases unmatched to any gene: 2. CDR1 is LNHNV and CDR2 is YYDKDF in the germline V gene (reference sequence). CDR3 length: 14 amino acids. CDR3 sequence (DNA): TGTGCCACCAGCAGGGACAGGGGGGTTGAAAAACTGTTTTTT. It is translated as CATSRDRGVEKLFF.

CDR3 loop: CASRDSGTANYGYTF. CDR3 bases: TGTGCCAGTAGAGATTCAGGAACAGCTAACTATGGCTACACCTTC. The chain links TRBV19 to TRBJ1-2; no definite D call. Germline V CDR1 and CDR2: LNHDA, SQIVND (reference sequence). Trimming stripped 6 bases from V and 0 bases from J, with 14 bases between. This CDR3 contains 15 residues.

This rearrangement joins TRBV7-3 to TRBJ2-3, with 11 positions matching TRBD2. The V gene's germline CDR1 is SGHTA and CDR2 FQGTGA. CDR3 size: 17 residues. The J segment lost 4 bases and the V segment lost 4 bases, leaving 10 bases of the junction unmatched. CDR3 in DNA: TGTGCCAGCAGCTACCAATCGACTAGCGGGAACCCAGATACGCAGTATTTT. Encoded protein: CASSYQSTSGNPDTQYF.

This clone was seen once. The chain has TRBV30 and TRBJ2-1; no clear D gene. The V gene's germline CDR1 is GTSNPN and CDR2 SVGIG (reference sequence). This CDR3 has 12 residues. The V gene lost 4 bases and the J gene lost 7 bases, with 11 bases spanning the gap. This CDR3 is CAWNLRFNEQFF. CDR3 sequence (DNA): TGTGCCTGGAACTTGAGGTTTAATGAGCAGTTCTTC.

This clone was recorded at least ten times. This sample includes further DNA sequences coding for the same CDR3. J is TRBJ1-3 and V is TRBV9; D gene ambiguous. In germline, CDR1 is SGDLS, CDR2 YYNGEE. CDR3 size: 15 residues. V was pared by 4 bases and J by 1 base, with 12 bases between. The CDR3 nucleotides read TGTGCCAGCAGCCCCAGTGCCCTGTCTGGAAACACCATATATTTT. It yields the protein CASSPSALSGNTIYF.

The CDR3 DNA follows: TGTGCCAGCAGTTACTCACGGGGAGGCGGCTACACCTTC. Amino acids: CASSYSRGGGYTF. J is TRBJ1-2 and V is TRBV6-5; D unresolved. Looked up from germline, CDR1 is MNHEY and CDR2 is SVGAGI. This CDR3 is built from 13 residues. The V and J ends lost 0 bases and 8 bases respectively, with 10 bases between them.

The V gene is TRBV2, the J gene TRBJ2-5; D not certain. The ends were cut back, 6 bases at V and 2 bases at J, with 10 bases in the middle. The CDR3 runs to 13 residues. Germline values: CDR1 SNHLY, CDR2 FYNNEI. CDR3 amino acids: CASSSSIQETQYF. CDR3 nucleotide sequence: TGTGCCAGCAGCTCGAGCATACAAGAGACCCAGTACTTC.

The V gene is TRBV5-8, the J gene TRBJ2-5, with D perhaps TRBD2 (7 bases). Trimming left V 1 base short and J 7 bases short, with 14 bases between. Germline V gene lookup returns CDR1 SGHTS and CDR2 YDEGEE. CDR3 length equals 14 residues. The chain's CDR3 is CASSLYQGGGTQYF. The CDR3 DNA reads TGTGCCAGCAGCTTGTATCAGGGAGGGGGGACCCAGTACTTC.

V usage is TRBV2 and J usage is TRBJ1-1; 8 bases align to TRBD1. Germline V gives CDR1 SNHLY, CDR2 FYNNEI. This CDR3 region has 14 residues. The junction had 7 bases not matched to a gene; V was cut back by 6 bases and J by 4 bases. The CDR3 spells CASRDRQGSTEAFF. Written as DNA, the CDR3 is TGTGCCAGCAGGGACCGACAGGGGTCCACTGAAGCTTTCTTT.

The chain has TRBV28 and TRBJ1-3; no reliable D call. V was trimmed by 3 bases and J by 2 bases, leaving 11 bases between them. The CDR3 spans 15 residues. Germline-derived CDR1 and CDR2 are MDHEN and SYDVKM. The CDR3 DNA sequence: TGTGCCAGCAGTTTCCCCCGACAAGCTGGAAACACCATATATTTT. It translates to CASSFPRQAGNTIYF. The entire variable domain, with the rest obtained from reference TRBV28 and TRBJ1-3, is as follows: DVKVTQSSRYLVKRTGEKVFLECVQDMDHENMFWYRQDPGLGLRLIYFSYDVKMKEKGDIPEGYSVSREKKERFSLILESASTNQTSMYLCASSFPRQAGNTIYFGEGSWLTVV.

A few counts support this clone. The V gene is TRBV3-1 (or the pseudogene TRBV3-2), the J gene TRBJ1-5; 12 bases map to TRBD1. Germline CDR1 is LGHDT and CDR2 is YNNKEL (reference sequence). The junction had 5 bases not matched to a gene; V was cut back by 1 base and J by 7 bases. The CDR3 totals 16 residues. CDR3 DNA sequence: TGTGCCAGCAGCCAAGGGGGACAGGGGGCACGACAGCCCCAGCATTTT. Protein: CASSQGGQGARQPQHF.

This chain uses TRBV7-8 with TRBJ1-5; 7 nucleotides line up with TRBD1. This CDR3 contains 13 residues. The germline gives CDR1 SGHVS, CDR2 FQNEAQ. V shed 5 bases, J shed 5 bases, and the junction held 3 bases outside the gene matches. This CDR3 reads CASSKGTDQPQHF. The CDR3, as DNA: TGTGCCAGCAGCAAAGGGACAGATCAGCCCCAGCATTTT.

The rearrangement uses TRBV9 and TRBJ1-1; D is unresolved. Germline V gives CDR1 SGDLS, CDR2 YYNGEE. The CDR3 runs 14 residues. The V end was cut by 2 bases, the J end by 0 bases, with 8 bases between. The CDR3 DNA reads TGTGCCAGCAGCGTTATGGAGATGAACACTGAAGCTTTCTTT. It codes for CASSVMEMNTEAFF. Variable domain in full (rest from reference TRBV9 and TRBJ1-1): DSGVTQTPKHLITATGQRVTLRCSPRSGDLSVYWYQQSLDQGLQFLIQYYNGEERAKGNILERFSAQQFPDLHSELNLSSLELGDSALYFCASSVMEMNTEAFFGQGTRLTVV.

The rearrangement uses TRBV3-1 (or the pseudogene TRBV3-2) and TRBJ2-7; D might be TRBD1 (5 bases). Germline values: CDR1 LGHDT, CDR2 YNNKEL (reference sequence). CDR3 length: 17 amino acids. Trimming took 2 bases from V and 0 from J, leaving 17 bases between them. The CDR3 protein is CASSQQTREGDSYEQYF. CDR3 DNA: TGTGCCAGCAGCCAACAAACAAGGGAAGGGGACTCCTACGAGCAGTACTTC.

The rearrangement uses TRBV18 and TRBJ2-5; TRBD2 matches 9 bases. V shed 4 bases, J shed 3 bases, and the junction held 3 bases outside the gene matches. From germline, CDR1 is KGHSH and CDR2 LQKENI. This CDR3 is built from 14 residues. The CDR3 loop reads CASSLRLAEETQYF. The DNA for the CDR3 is TGTGCCAGCTCACTACGACTAGCGGAAGAGACCCAGTACTTC.

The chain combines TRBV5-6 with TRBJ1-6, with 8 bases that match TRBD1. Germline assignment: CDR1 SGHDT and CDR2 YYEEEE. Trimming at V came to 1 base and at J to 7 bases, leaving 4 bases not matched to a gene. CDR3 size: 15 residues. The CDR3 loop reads CASSLRTGSNSPLHF. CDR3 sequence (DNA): TGTGCCAGCAGCTTGCGGACAGGGAGCAATTCACCCCTCCACTTT.

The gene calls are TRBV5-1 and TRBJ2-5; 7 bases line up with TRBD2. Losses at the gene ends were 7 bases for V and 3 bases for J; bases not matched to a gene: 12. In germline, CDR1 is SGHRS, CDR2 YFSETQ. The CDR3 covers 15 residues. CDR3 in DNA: TGCGCCAGCTTACCTCTGGGAGGGTCGGAAGAGACCCAGTACTTC. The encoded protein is CASLPLGGSEETQYF.

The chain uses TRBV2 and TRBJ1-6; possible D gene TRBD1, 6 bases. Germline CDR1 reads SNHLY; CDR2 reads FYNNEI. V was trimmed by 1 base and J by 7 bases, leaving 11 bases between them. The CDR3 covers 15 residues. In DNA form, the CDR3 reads TGTGCCAGCAGTGAAGTGGACAGAAACAATTCACCCCTCCACTTT. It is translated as CASSEVDRNNSPLHF.

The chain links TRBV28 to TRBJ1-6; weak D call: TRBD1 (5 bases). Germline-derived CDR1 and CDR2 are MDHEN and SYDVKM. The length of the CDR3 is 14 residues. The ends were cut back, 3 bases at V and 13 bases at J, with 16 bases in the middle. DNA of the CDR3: TGTGCCAGCAGTTTTCTGACAGAGCTAAGTCCCCTCCACTTT. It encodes CASSFLTELSPLHF.

CDR3 loop: CASSLRRGATDTQYF. Written as DNA, the CDR3 is TGTGCCAGCAGCTTACGCCGCGGGGCGACAGATACGCAGTATTTT. This chain uses TRBV7-8 with TRBJ2-3; TRBD2 might be the D (6 bases). The V gene lost 2 bases and the J gene lost 3 bases, with 12 bases spanning the gap. The CDR3 is 15 residues long. The germline V gene has CDR1 SGHVS and CDR2 FQNEAQ.

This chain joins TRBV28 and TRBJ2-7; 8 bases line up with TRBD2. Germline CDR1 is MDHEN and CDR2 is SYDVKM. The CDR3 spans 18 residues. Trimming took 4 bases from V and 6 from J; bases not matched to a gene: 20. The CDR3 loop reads CASSSRLITPGGRREQYF. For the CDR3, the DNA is TGTGCCAGCAGTTCCCGTCTTATCACGCCGGGAGGGCGACGCGAGCAGTACTTC.

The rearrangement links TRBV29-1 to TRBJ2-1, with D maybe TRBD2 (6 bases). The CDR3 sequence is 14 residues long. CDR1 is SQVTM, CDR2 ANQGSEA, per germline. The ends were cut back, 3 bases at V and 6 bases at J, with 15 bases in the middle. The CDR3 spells CSVEGLPFSNEQFF. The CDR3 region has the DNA TGCAGCGTTGAGGGACTTCCTTTCTCCAATGAGCAGTTCTTC.

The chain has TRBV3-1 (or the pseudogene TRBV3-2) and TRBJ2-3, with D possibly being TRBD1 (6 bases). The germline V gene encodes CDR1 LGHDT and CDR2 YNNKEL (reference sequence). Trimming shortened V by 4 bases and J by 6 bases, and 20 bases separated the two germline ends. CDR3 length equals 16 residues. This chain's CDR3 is CASSRGQGNSEDTQYF. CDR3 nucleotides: TGTGCCAGCAGCCGGGGGCAAGGAAATAGCGAGGATACGCAGTATTTT.

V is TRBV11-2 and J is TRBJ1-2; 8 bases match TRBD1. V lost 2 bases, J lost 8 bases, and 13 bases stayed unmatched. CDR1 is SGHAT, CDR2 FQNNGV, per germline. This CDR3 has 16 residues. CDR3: CASSLSGRGLIEGYTF. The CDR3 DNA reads TGTGCCAGCAGCTTATCCGGCAGGGGGCTAATAGAAGGCTACACCTTC.

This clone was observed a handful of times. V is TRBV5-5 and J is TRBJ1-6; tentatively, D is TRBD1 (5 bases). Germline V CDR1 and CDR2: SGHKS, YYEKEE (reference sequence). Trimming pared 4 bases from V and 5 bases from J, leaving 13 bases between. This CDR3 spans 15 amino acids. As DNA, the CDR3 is TGTGCCAGCAGCCGACAGATGGGAAATAATTCACCCCTCCACTTT. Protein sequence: CASSRQMGNNSPLHF.